This TCR beta chain emerged from a study of T cell changes during pregnancy in multiple sclerosis. J was trimmed by 4 bases and V by 2 bases; bases with no gene match: 2. Looked up from germline, CDR1 is KGHSH and CDR2 is LQKENI. The CDR3 totals 14 residues. The assay was immunoSEQ multiplex PCR, and TCRdb's table has in-frame clones only and misses some. Among tens of thousands of clones listed, 91% were seen once. The clonotype was recovered from a female donor with multiple sclerosis, enrolled in a pregnancy study. The chain is built from TRBV18 and TRBJ2-1; 7 bases match TRBD2. The sequencing here drew on CD4+ T cells from peripheral blood mononuclear cells, taken in the first trimester of pregnancy. The CDR3 coding sequence is TGTGCCAGCTCACCAGGGGGGGGATACAATGAGCAGTTCTTC. Translated: CASSPGGGYNEQFF.